This TCR beta chain appears in the sequencing data of a study of T cell changes during pregnancy in multiple sclerosis. Profiling relied on immunoSEQ multiplex PCR, and the TCRdb table lists in-frame clones only, not all of them. In the table there are fewer than 70,000 clones, roughly 89% of which are singletons. This CDR3 region has 14 residues. V was pared by 1 base and J by 5 bases, with 10 bases between. Germline V CDR1 and CDR2: SGHNT, YYREEE (reference sequence). The TCR was taken from a female donor with multiple sclerosis, enrolled in a pregnancy study. Source: peripheral blood, taken in the second trimester of pregnancy. The rearrangement joins TRBV5-4 to TRBJ2-1, with no clear D. This CDR3 reads CASSLWVANNEQFF. The CDR3 DNA follows: TGTGCCAGCAGCTTGTGGGTAGCAAACAATGAGCAGTTCTTC.